These T cell receptor beta chains were read from a single sample in a study of OX40 agonist ivuxolimab in advanced cancers. TCRdb's copy holds only in-frame clones and misses some; the assay was immunoSEQ multiplex PCR. Of approximately 91,000 clones in the sample, 70% to 90% were seen once. The sequences come from CD4+ or CD8+ T cells sorted from blood, collected in a trial of the OX40 agonist ivuxolimab. These TCRs come from an adult with an advanced solid tumor such as melanoma, head and neck, liver or kidney cancer. Both conserved end residues are part of each CDR3. The D gene is left open where the match is weak. Clone size is shown for a subset of rows, as once, few, many or a class of expanded clone.

j_call: TRBJ2-5; clone_size: .; d_call: TRBD1; v_call: TRBV2; cdr3_aa: CASSEDRGQETQYF; cdr3_nt: TGTGCCAGCAGTGAGGACAGGGGACAAGAGACCCAGTACTTC
j_call: TRBJ1-2; clone_size: .; d_call: TRBD1; v_call: TRBV7-2; cdr3_aa: CASSDTQGVGGYTF; cdr3_nt: TGTGCCAGCAGCGATACACAGGGGGTTGGCGGCTACACCTTC
j_call: TRBJ1-2; clone_size: .; d_call: TRBD1; v_call: TRBV6-1; cdr3_aa: CASKIPGGNYGYTF; cdr3_nt: TGTGCCAGCAAAATTCCAGGGGGCAACTATGGCTACACCTTC
j_call: TRBJ2-4; clone_size: few; d_call: .; v_call: TRBV11-2; cdr3_aa: CASSLLWDLNIQYF; cdr3_nt: TGTGCCAGCAGCTTATTATGGGACCTAAACATTCAGTACTTC
j_call: TRBJ2-1; clone_size: .; d_call: .; v_call: TRBV21-1; cdr3_aa: CASSKPLPPGQGGDNEQFF; cdr3_nt: TGTGCCAGCAGCAAACCCTTACCCCCCGGACAGGGTGGAGACAATGAGCAGTTCTTC
j_call: TRBJ1-1; clone_size: .; d_call: TRBD1; v_call: TRBV2; cdr3_aa: CASNYGQGGTEAFF; cdr3_nt: TGTGCCAGCAATTACGGACAGGGAGGGACTGAAGCTTTCTTT
j_call: TRBJ2-7; clone_size: .; d_call: TRBD2; v_call: TRBV11-2; cdr3_aa: CASSPSGTSYEQYF; cdr3_nt: TGTGCCAGCAGCCCCAGCGGGACCTCCTACGAGCAGTACTTC
j_call: TRBJ2-3; clone_size: .; d_call: TRBD2; v_call: TRBV27; cdr3_aa: CASSSTWTSGSTDTQYF; cdr3_nt: TGTGCCAGCAGTTCAACCTGGACTAGCGGCAGCACAGATACGCAGTATTTT
j_call: TRBJ1-3; clone_size: .; d_call: .; v_call: TRBV9; cdr3_aa: CASSVGQSGNTIYF; cdr3_nt: TGTGCCAGCAGCGTTGGACAGTCTGGAAACACCATATATTTT
j_call: TRBJ1-5; clone_size: .; d_call: .; v_call: TRBV2; cdr3_aa: CASSEEGYSNQPQHF; cdr3_nt: TGTGCCAGCAGTGAAGAAGGTTATAGCAATCAGCCCCAGCATTTT
j_call: TRBJ1-1; clone_size: .; d_call: .; v_call: TRBV13; cdr3_aa: CASSLWGSEAFF; cdr3_nt: TGTGCCAGCAGCTTATGGGGATCAGAAGCTTTCTTT
j_call: TRBJ2-1; clone_size: .; d_call: .; v_call: TRBV7-3; cdr3_aa: CASSASQVLSNEQFF; cdr3_nt: TGTGCCAGCTCCGCCTCTCAGGTCCTATCCAATGAGCAGTTCTTC
j_call: TRBJ1-3; clone_size: .; d_call: .; v_call: TRBV21-1; cdr3_aa: CASSKADVDGNTIYF; cdr3_nt: TGTGCCAGCAGCAAAGCGGACGTAGATGGAAACACCATATATTTT
j_call: TRBJ1-1; clone_size: .; d_call: .; v_call: TRBV7-2; cdr3_aa: CASSLRILEDAFF; cdr3_nt: TGTGCCAGCAGCTTACGGATTTTGGAGGACGCTTTCTTT
j_call: TRBJ2-5; clone_size: .; d_call: .; v_call: TRBV11-1; cdr3_aa: CASSFASPGQETQYF; cdr3_nt: TGTGCCAGCAGCTTCGCTAGCCCTGGCCAGGAGACCCAGTACTTC
j_call: TRBJ2-2; clone_size: .; d_call: TRBD1; v_call: TRBV7-7; cdr3_aa: CASSPTAGGSRELFF; cdr3_nt: TGTGCTAGCAGCCCAACGGCAGGGGGCTCTCGGGAGCTGTTTTTT
j_call: TRBJ1-2; clone_size: .; d_call: .; v_call: TRBV11-3; cdr3_aa: CASSQSVWGYTF; cdr3_nt: TGTGCCAGCAGCCAATCGGTGTGGGGCTACACCTTC
j_call: TRBJ2-1; clone_size: .; d_call: TRBD2; v_call: TRBV7-8; cdr3_aa: CASSFGLASMNEQFF; cdr3_nt: TGTGCCAGCAGCTTCGGACTAGCATCGATGAATGAGCAGTTCTTC
j_call: TRBJ2-1; clone_size: .; d_call: TRBD2; v_call: TRBV9; cdr3_aa: CASSPLGTIYNEQFF; cdr3_nt: TGTGCCAGCAGCCCACTCGGGACTATCTACAATGAGCAGTTCTTC
j_call: TRBJ2-5; clone_size: .; d_call: .; v_call: TRBV6-1; cdr3_aa: CASSIVLQETQYF; cdr3_nt: TGTGCCAGCAGTATCGTGCTCCAAGAGACCCAGTACTTC
j_call: TRBJ1-1; clone_size: .; d_call: .; v_call: TRBV7-2; cdr3_aa: CASSSTLNTEAFF; cdr3_nt: TGTGCCAGCAGCTCCACACTTAACACTGAAGCTTTCTTT
j_call: TRBJ2-1; clone_size: .; d_call: .; v_call: TRBV5-1; cdr3_aa: CASSPDSSYNEQFF; cdr3_nt: TGCGCCAGCAGCCCGGACAGCTCCTACAATGAGCAGTTCTTC
j_call: TRBJ2-7; clone_size: .; d_call: .; v_call: TRBV7-2; cdr3_aa: CASSLVRGPYEQYF; cdr3_nt: TGTGCCAGCAGCTTAGTACGAGGGCCATACGAGCAGTACTTC
j_call: TRBJ1-6; clone_size: .; d_call: .; v_call: TRBV6-6; cdr3_aa: CATQVGEVYNSPLHF; cdr3_nt: TGTGCCACCCAGGTTGGCGAGGTTTATAATTCACCCCTCCACTTT
j_call: TRBJ2-1; clone_size: few; d_call: TRBD2; v_call: TRBV30; cdr3_aa: CAWSPRPRLAGNEQFF; cdr3_nt: TGTGCCTGGAGTCCCCGTCCGAGACTAGCAGGCAATGAGCAGTTCTTC
j_call: TRBJ1-5; clone_size: .; d_call: .; v_call: TRBV7-9; cdr3_aa: CASSRSGDSNQPQHF; cdr3_nt: TGTGCCAGCAGCCGCTCGGGGGATTCGAATCAGCCCCAGCATTTT
j_call: TRBJ1-1; clone_size: .; d_call: TRBD1; v_call: TRBV19; cdr3_aa: CASSRGGQSFEAFF; cdr3_nt: TGTGCCAGTAGCAGAGGGGGACAGTCATTTGAAGCTTTCTTT
j_call: TRBJ1-3; clone_size: .; d_call: TRBD1; v_call: TRBV13; cdr3_aa: CASSLDPGQGGNTIYF; cdr3_nt: TGTGCCAGCAGCTTAGACCCGGGACAGGGGGGAAACACCATATATTTT
j_call: TRBJ1-5; clone_size: .; d_call: .; v_call: TRBV7-9; cdr3_aa: CASSLLSFRSGQPQHF; cdr3_nt: TGTGCCAGCAGCTTACTTTCTTTCAGGAGTGGGCAGCCCCAGCATTTT
j_call: TRBJ2-5; clone_size: .; d_call: TRBD1; v_call: TRBV28; cdr3_aa: CASSLPTGVGETQYF; cdr3_nt: TGTGCCAGCAGTTTGCCGACAGGGGTTGGAGAGACCCAGTACTTC
j_call: TRBJ2-7; clone_size: .; d_call: .; v_call: TRBV2; cdr3_aa: CASSGLYEQYF; cdr3_nt: TGTGCCAGCAGTGGACTATACGAGCAGTACTTC
j_call: TRBJ2-5; clone_size: .; d_call: TRBD2; v_call: TRBV5-5; cdr3_aa: CASSLTGTSGRQETQYF; cdr3_nt: TGTGCCAGCAGCTTAACCGGGACTAGCGGGAGGCAAGAGACCCAGTACTTC
j_call: TRBJ2-1; clone_size: .; d_call: .; v_call: TRBV6-6; cdr3_aa: CASSYARNNEQFF; cdr3_nt: TGTGCCAGCAGTTACGCCCGGAACAATGAGCAGTTCTTC
j_call: TRBJ2-1; clone_size: .; d_call: .; v_call: TRBV5-1; cdr3_aa: CASSSGLTSSYNEQFF; cdr3_nt: TGCGCCAGCAGTTCTGGACTAACTAGCTCCTACAATGAGCAGTTCTTC
j_call: TRBJ1-4; clone_size: .; d_call: TRBD1; v_call: TRBV6-1; cdr3_aa: CASSEAKGQPNEKLFF; cdr3_nt: TGTGCCAGCAGTGAAGCGAAGGGACAGCCGAATGAAAAACTGTTTTTT
j_call: TRBJ2-5; clone_size: .; d_call: .; v_call: TRBV6-5; cdr3_aa: CASSYGRGQETQYF; cdr3_nt: TGTGCCAGCAGTTACGGGCGAGGCCAAGAGACCCAGTACTTC
j_call: TRBJ1-1; clone_size: once; d_call: TRBD1; v_call: TRBV5-6; cdr3_aa: CASSRGAGGYSTEAFF; cdr3_nt: TGTGCCAGCAGCCGAGGGGCAGGGGGCTATAGCACTGAAGCTTTCTTT
j_call: TRBJ2-2; clone_size: .; d_call: .; v_call: TRBV4-3; cdr3_aa: CASSGGTLYTGELFF; cdr3_nt: TGCGCCAGCAGCGGTGGGACTTTATACACCGGGGAGCTGTTTTTT
j_call: TRBJ2-1; clone_size: few; d_call: .; v_call: TRBV5-1; cdr3_aa: CASSLVRGFGNEQFF; cdr3_nt: TGCGCCAGCAGCTTGGTTAGGGGTTTTGGCAATGAGCAGTTCTTC
j_call: TRBJ2-7; clone_size: .; d_call: .; v_call: TRBV7-7; cdr3_aa: CASSLAGTDEQYF; cdr3_nt: TGTGCCAGCAGCTTAGCAGGGACCGACGAGCAGTACTTC
j_call: TRBJ1-2; clone_size: .; d_call: TRBD1; v_call: TRBV28; cdr3_aa: CASRGQAAYGYTF; cdr3_nt: TGTGCCAGCAGGGGACAGGCGGCTTATGGCTACACCTTC
j_call: TRBJ2-1; clone_size: .; d_call: TRBD2; v_call: TRBV6-1; cdr3_aa: CASGSAGGPRNEQFF; cdr3_nt: TGTGCCAGCGGATCAGCGGGAGGGCCAAGGAATGAGCAGTTCTTC
j_call: TRBJ2-5; clone_size: .; d_call: TRBD1; v_call: TRBV5-1; cdr3_aa: CASSSGETGAWETQYF; cdr3_nt: TGCGCCAGCAGCTCCGGTGAGACAGGGGCTTGGGAGACCCAGTACTTC
j_call: TRBJ2-4; clone_size: .; d_call: TRBD1; v_call: TRBV18; cdr3_aa: CASSPLSTGGRENIQYF; cdr3_nt: TGTGCCAGCTCACCACTGTCCACAGGGGGACGTGAAAACATTCAGTACTTC
j_call: TRBJ2-5; clone_size: .; d_call: .; v_call: TRBV7-2; cdr3_aa: CASSLIGSSETQYF; cdr3_nt: TGTGCCAGCAGCTTAATAGGGTCGTCGGAGACCCAGTACTTC
j_call: TRBJ1-2; clone_size: .; d_call: TRBD1; v_call: TRBV28; cdr3_aa: CASSFLNPGQGQGSNYGYTF; cdr3_nt: TGTGCCAGCAGTTTTCTTAACCCGGGACAGGGACAAGGAAGCAACTATGGCTACACCTTC
j_call: TRBJ2-5; clone_size: .; d_call: TRBD1; v_call: TRBV6-1; cdr3_aa: CASSDTGVETQYF; cdr3_nt: TGTGCCAGCAGTGATACAGGGGTGGAGACCCAGTACTTC
j_call: TRBJ1-4; clone_size: .; d_call: .; v_call: TRBV5-4; cdr3_aa: CASSLEGGRREKLFF; cdr3_nt: TGTGCCAGCAGCTTGGAGGGGGGTCGAAGGGAAAAACTGTTTTTT
j_call: TRBJ1-5; clone_size: once; d_call: .; v_call: TRBV11-2; cdr3_aa: CASSLSGAGQPQHF; cdr3_nt: TGTGCCAGCAGCTTGTCGGGGGCTGGGCAGCCCCAGCATTTT
j_call: TRBJ2-2; clone_size: .; d_call: TRBD2; v_call: TRBV2; cdr3_aa: CASRLAVSTGELFF; cdr3_nt: TGTGCCAGTCGACTAGCGGTGAGCACCGGGGAGCTGTTTTTT
j_call: TRBJ2-2; clone_size: .; d_call: TRBD1; v_call: TRBV7-7; cdr3_aa: CASSQEGQGLSGELFF; cdr3_nt: TGTGCCAGCAGCCAAGAGGGACAGGGTTTATCCGGGGAGCTGTTTTTT
j_call: TRBJ1-2; clone_size: few; d_call: .; v_call: TRBV6-5; cdr3_aa: CASSLMRGQGYTF; cdr3_nt: TGTGCCAGCAGCCTGATGCGAGGGCAGGGCTACACCTTC
j_call: TRBJ2-3; clone_size: .; d_call: .; v_call: TRBV19; cdr3_aa: CASSIGTRTDTQYF; cdr3_nt: TGTGCCAGTAGTATAGGAACGCGCACAGATACGCAGTATTTT
j_call: TRBJ2-2; clone_size: few; d_call: TRBD2; v_call: TRBV30; cdr3_aa: CAWGLAGTGELFF; cdr3_nt: TGTGCCTGGGGACTAGCGGGAACTGGGGAGCTGTTTTTT